This T cell receptor beta chain is drawn from a study of blood T cell repertoires in COVID-19. Background on the study: Sites in the United States, Italy and Spain provided acute and convalescent COVID-19 samples.

Assay: immunoSEQ multiplex PCR; the TCRdb copy retains only in-frame clones and omits some. The sample carries 40,000 or so clones, about nine tenths recorded once. The ends were cut back, 0 bases at V and 9 bases at J, with 9 bases in the middle. The CDR3 covers 13 residues. CDR1 and CDR2 (germline): LGHNA, YSLEER. This TCR derives from a human donor in a cohort sampled during active COVID-19. Sequences were obtained from peripheral blood. The chain combines TRBV4-3 with TRBJ1-5, with D uncertain. The CDR3 sequence is CASSQDRSWPQHF. In DNA, the CDR3 is TGCGCCAGCAGCCAAGACAGGTCTTGGCCCCAGCATTTT.